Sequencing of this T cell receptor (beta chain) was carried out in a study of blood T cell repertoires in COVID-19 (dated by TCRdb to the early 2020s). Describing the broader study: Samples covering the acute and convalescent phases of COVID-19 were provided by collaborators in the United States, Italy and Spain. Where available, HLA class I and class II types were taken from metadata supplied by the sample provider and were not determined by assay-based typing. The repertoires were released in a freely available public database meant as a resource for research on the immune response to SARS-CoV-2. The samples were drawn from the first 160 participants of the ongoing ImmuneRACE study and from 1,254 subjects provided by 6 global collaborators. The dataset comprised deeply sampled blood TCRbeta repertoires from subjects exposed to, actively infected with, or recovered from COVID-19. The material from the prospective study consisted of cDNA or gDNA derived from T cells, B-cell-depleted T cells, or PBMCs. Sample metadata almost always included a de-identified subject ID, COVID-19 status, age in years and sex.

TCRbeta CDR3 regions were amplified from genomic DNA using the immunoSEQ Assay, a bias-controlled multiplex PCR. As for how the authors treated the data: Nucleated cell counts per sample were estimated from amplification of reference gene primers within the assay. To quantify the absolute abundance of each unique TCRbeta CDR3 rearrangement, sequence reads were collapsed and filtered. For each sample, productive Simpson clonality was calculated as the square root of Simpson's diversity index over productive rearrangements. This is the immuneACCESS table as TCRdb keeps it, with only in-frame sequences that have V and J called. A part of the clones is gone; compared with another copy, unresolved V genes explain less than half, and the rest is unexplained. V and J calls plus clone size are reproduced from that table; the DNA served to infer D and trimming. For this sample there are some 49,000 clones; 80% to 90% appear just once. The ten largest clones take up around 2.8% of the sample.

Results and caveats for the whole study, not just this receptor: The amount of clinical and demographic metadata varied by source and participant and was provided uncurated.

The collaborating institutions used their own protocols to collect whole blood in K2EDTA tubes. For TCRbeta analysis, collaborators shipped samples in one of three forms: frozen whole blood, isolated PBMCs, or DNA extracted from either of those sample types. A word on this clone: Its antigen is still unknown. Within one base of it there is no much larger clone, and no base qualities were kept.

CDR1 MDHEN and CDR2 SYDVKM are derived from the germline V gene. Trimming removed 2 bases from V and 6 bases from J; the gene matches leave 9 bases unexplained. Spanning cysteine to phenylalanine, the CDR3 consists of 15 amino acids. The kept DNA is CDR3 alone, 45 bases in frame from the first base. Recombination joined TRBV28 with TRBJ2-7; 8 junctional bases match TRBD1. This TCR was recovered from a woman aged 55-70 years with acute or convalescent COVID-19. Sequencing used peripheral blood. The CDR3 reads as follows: CASSLRAGGRGEQYF. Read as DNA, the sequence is TGTGCCAGCAGTTTAAGGGCAGGGGGCCGTGGCGAGCAGTACTTC.